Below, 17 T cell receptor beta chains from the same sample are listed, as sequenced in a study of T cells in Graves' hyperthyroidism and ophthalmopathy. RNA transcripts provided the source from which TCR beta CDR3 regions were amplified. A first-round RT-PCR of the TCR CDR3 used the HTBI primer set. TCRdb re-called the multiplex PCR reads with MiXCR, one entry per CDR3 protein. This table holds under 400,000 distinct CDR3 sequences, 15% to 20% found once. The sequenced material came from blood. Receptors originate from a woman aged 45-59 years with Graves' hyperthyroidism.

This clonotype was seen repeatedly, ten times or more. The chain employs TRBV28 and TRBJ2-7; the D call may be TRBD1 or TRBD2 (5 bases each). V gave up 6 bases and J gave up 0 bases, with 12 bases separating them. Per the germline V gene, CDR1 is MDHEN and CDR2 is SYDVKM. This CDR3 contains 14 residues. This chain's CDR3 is CASSLEGFSYEQYF. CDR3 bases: TGTGCCAGCAGCCTAGAGGGGTTCTCCTACGAGCAGTACTTC.

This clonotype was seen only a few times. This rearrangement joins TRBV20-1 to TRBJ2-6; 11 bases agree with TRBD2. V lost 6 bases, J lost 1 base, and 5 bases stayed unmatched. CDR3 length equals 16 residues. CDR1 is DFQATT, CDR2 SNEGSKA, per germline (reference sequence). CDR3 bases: TGCAGTGCCGATAGCGGGGGGGCGTCTGGGGCCAACGTCCTGACTTTC. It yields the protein CSADSGGASGANVLTF.

CDR3 bases: TGTGCCAGCAGCTTTACAGGGGGAGATCAGCCCCAGCATTTT. It encodes CASSFTGGDQPQHF. The chain employs TRBV5-5 and TRBJ1-5, with 8 positions matching TRBD1. Trimming took 2 bases from V and 5 from J; bases not matched to a gene: 3. The CDR3 covers 14 residues. Per the germline V gene, CDR1 is SGHKS and CDR2 is YYEKEE (reference sequence).

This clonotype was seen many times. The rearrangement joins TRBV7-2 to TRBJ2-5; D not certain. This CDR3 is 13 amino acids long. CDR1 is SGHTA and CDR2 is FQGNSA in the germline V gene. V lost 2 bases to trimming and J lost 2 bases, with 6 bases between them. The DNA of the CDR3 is TGTGCCAGCAGCTTAATACGGCAAGAGACCCAGTACTTC. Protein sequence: CASSLIRQETQYF.

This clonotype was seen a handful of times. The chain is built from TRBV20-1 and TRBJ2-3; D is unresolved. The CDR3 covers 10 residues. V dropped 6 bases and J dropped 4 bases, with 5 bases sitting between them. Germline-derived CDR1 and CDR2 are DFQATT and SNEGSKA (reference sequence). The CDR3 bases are TGCAGTGCGGGGTCAGATACGCAGTATTTT. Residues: CSAGSDTQYF.

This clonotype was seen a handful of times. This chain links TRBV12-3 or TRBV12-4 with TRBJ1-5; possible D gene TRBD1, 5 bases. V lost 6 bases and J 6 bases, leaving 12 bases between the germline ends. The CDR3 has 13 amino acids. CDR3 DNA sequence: TGTGCCAGCAGGCCGGGACTTGGTCAGCCCCAGCATTTT. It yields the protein CASRPGLGQPQHF.

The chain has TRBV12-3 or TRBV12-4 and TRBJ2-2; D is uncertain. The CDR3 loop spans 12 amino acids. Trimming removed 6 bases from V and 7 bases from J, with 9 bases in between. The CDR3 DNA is TGTGCCAGCAGCGTCGGTAACGGGGAGCTGTTTTTT. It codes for CASSVGNGELFF.

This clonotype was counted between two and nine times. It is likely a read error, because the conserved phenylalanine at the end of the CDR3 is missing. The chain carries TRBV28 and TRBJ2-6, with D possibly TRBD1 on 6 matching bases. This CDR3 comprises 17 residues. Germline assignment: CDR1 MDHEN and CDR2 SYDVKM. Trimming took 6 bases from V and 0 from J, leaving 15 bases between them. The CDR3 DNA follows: TGTGCCAGCAGCCGGACGACAGGTAGCTCTGGGGCCAACGTCCTGACTCTC. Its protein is CASSRTTGSSGANVLTL.

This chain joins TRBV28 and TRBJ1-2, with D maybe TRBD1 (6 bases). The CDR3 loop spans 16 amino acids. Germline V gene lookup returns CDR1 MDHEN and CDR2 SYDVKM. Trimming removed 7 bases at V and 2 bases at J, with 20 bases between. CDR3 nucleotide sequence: TGTGCCAGCAATCCCTTGGGGGTGCAGGGGAACTATGGCTACACCTTC. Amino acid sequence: CASNPLGVQGNYGYTF.

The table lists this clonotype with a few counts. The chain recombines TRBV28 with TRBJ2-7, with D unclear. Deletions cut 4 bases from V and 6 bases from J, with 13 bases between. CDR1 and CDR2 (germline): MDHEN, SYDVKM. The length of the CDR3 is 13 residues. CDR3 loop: CASSSYNWPEQYF. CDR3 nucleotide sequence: TGTGCCAGCAGTTCTTATAATTGGCCCGAGCAGTACTTC.

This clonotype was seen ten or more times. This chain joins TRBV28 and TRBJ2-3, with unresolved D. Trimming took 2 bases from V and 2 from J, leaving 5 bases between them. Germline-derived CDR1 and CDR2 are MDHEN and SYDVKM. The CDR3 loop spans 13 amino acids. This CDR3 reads CASSLTDTDTQYF. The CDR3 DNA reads TGTGCCAGCAGTTTAACGGACACAGATACGCAGTATTTT.

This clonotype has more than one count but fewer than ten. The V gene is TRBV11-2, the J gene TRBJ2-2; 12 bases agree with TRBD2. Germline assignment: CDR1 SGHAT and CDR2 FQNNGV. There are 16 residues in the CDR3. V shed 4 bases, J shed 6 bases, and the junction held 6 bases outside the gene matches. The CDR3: CASSSASGRGAGELFF. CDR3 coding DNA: TGTGCCAGCAGCTCCGCTAGCGGGAGGGGTGCCGGGGAGCTGTTTTTT.

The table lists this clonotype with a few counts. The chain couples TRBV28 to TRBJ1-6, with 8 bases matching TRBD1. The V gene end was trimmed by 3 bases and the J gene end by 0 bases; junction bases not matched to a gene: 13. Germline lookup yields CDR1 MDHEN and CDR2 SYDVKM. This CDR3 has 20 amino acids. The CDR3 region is CASSFPRSGTGSSYNSPLHF. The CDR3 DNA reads TGTGCCAGCAGTTTCCCTCGGTCCGGGACAGGAAGCTCCTATAATTCACCCCTCCACTTT.

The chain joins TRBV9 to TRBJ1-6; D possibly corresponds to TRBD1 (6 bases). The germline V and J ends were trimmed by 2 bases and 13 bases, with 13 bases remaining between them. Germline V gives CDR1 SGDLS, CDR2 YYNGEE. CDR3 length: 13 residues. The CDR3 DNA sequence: TGTGCCAGCAGCGTCAGGGTGGGGGCGCCCCTCCACTTT. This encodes CASSVRVGAPLHF.

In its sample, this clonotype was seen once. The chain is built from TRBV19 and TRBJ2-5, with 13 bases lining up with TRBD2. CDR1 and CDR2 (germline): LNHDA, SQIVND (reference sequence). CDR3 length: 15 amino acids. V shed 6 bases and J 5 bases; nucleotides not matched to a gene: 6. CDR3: CASSRTSGSFETQYF. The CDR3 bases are TGTGCCAGTAGCCGGACTAGCGGGAGTTTTGAGACCCAGTACTTC.

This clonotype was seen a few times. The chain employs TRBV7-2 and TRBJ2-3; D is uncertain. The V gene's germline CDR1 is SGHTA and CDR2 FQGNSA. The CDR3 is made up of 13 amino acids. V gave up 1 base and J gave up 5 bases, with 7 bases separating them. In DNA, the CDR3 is TGTGCCAGCAGCTTAGAGTTGGAAGATACGCAGTATTTT. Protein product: CASSLELEDTQYF.

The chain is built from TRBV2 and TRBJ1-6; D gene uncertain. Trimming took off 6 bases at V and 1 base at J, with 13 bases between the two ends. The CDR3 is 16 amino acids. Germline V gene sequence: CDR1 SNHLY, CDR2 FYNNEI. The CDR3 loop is CASREGVGSYNSPLHF. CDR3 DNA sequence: TGTGCCAGCAGGGAGGGAGTAGGGTCCTATAATTCACCCCTCCACTTT. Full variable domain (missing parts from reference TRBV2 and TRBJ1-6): EPEVTQTPSHQVTQMGQEVILRCVPISNHLYFYWYRQILGQKVEFLVSFYNNEISEKSEIFDDQFSVERPDGSNFTLKIRSTKLEDSAMYFCASREGVGSYNSPLHFGNGTRLTVT.